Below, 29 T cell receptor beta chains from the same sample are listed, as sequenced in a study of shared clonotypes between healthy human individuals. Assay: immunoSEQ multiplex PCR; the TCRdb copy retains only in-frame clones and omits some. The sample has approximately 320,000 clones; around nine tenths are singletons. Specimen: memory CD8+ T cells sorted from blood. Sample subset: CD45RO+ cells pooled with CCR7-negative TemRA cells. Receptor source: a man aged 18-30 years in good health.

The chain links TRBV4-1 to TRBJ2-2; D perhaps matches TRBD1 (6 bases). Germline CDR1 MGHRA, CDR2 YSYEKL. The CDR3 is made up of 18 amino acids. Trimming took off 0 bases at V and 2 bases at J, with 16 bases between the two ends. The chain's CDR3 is CASSQDWAQGINTGELFF. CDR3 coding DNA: TGCGCCAGCAGCCAAGATTGGGCGCAGGGGATTAACACCGGGGAGCTGTTTTTT.

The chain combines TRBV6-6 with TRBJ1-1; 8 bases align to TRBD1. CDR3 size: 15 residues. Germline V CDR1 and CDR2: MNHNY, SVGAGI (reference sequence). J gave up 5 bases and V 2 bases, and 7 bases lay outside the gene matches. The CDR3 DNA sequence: TGTGCCAGCAGTTACCGGATAAGACAGGGGACTGAAGCTTTCTTT. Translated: CASSYRIRQGTEAFF.

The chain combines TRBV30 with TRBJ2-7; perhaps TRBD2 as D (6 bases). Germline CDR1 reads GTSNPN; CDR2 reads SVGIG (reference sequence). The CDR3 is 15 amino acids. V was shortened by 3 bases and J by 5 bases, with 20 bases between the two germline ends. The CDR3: CAWSGTGGTVDEQYF. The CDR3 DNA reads TGTGCCTGGAGCGGAACCGGCGGGACGGTCGACGAGCAGTACTTC.

CDR3 bases: TGTGCCAGCAGGGCCGCGAGCTCCTACAATGAGCAGTTCTTC. It specifies CASRAASSYNEQFF. This chain links TRBV6-1 with TRBJ2-1; D not resolved. Per germline, CDR1 MNHNS and CDR2 SASEGT. The CDR3 covers 14 residues. Between the trimmed V and J ends, which lost 6 bases and 0 bases, there was a span of 9 bases.

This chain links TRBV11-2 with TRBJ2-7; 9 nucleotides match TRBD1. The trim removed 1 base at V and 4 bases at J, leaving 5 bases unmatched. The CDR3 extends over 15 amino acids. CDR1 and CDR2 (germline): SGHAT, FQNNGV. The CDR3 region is CASSLGQGEGYEQYF. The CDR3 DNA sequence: TGTGCCAGCAGCTTAGGACAGGGGGAAGGGTACGAGCAGTACTTC.

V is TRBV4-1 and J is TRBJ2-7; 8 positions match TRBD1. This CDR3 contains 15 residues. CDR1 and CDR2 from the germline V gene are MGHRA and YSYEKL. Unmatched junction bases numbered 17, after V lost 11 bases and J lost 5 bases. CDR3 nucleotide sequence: TGCGCCGGAAGGAGGGGCGCAGGGGGCTGGGACGAGCAGTACTTC. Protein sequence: CAGRRGAGGWDEQYF.

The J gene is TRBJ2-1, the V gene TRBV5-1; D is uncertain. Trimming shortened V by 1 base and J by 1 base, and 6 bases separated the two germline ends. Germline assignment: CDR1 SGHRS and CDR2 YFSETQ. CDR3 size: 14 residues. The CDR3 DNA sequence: TGCGCCAGCAGCTTGAAGAGGTCCTACAATGAGCAGTTCTTC. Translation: CASSLKRSYNEQFF.

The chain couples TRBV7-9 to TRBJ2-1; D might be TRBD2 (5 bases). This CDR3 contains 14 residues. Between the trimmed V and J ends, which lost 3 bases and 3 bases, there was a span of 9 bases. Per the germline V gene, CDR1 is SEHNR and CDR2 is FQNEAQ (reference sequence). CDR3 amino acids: CASSFPGSYNEQFF. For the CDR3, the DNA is TGTGCCAGCAGCTTCCCGGGGAGCTACAATGAGCAGTTCTTC.

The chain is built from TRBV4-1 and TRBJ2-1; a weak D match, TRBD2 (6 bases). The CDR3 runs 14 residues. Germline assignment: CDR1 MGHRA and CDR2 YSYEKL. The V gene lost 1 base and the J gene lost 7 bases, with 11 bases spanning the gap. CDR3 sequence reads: CASSQGAGGNEQFF. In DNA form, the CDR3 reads TGCGCCAGCAGCCAAGGAGCCGGAGGGAATGAGCAGTTCTTC.

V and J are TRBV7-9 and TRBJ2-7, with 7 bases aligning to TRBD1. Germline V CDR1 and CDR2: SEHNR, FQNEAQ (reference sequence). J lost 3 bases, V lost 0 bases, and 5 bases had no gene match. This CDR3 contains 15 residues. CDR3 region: CASSLALGQSYEQYF. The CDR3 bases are TGTGCCAGCAGCTTAGCGTTGGGACAGAGCTACGAGCAGTACTTC.

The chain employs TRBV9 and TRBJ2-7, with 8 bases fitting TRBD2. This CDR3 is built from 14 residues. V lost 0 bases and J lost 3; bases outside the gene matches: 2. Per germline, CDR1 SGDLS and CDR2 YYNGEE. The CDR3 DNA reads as TGTGCCAGCAGCGTAGCGGGGGGGGACTACGAGCAGTACTTC. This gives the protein CASSVAGGDYEQYF.

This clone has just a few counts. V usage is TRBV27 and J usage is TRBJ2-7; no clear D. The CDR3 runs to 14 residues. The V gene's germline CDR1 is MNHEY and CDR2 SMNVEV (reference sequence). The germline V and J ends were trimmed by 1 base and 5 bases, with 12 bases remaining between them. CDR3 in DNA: TGTGCCAGCAGTTTATTGTCCCCTATCCACGAGCAGTACTTC. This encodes CASSLLSPIHEQYF.

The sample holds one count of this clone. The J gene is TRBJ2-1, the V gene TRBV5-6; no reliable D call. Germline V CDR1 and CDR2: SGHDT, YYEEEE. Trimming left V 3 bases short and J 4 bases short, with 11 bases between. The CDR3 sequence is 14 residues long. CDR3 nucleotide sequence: TGTGCCAGCAGCTGGGGTAACAGTTACAATGAGCAGTTCTTC. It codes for CASSWGNSYNEQFF.

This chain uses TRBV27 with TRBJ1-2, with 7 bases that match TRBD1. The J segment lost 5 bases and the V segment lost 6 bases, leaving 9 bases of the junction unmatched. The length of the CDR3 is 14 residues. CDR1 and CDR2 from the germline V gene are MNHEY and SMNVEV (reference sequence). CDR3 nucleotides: TGTGCCAGCAGCCCATTGGGACAGCAGTATGGCTACACCTTC. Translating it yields CASSPLGQQYGYTF.

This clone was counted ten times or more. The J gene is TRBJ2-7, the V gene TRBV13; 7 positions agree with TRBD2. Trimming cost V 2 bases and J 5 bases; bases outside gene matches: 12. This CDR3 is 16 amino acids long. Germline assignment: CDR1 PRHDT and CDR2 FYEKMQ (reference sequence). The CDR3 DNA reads TGTGCCAGCAGCTTATGGTGGGAGGGGAACCCTAACGAGCAGTACTTC. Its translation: CASSLWWEGNPNEQYF.

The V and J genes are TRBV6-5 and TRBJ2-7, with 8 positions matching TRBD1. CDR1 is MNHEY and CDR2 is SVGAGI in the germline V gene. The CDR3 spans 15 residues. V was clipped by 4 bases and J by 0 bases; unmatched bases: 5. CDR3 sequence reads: CASSSTDRVSYEQYF. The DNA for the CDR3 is TGTGCCAGCAGTTCAACGGACAGGGTCTCCTACGAGCAGTACTTC.

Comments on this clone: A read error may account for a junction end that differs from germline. The CDR3 loop reads CASSLEEGLAYGYTF. CDR3 in DNA: TGTGCCAGTAGTCTAGAAGAGGGGTTGGCCTATGGCTACACCTTC. The genes are TRBV19 and TRBJ1-2; D might be TRBD1 (5 bases). Germline-derived CDR1 and CDR2 are LNHDA and SQIVND (reference sequence). This CDR3 has 15 amino acids. The full variable domain, with the rest looked up from reference TRBV19 and TRBJ1-2, is DGGITQSPKYLFRKEGQNVTLSCEQNLNHDAMYWYRQDPGQGLRLIYYSQIVNDFQKGDIAEGYSVSREKKESFPLTVTSAQKNPTAFYLCASSLEEGLAYGYTFGSGTRLTVV.

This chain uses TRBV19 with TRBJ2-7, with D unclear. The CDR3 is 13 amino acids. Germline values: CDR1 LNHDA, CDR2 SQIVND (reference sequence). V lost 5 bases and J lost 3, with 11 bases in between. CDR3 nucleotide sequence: TGTGCCAGTAGTGGGTCGGCAGGCTACGAGCAGTACTTC. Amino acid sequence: CASSGSAGYEQYF.

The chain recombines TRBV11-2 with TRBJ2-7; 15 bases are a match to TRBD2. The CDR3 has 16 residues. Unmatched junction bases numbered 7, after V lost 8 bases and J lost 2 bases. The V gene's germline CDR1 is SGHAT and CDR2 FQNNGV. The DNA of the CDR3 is TGTGCCAGCCGAGGACTAGCGGGAGGGAATCCCTACGAGCAGTACTTC. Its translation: CASRGLAGGNPYEQYF.

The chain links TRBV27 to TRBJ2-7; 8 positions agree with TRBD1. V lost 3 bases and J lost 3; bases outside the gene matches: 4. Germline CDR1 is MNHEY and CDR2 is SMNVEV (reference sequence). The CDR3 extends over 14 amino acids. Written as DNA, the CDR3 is TGTGCCAGCAGTTTGGCAACAGGGGGCTACGAGCAGTACTTC. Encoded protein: CASSLATGGYEQYF.

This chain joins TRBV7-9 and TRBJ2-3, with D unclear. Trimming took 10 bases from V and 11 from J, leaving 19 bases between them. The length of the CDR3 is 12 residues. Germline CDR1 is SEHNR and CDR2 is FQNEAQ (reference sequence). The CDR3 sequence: CATAFEDPKQYF. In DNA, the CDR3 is TGTGCCACCGCTTTCGAGGACCCAAAGCAGTATTTT.

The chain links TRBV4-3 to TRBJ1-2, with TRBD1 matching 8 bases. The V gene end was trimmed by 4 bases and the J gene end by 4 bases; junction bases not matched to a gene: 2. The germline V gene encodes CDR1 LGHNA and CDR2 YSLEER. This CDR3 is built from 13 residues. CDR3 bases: TGCGCCAGCAGCCGGACAGGGACCTATGGCTACACCTTC. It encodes CASSRTGTYGYTF.

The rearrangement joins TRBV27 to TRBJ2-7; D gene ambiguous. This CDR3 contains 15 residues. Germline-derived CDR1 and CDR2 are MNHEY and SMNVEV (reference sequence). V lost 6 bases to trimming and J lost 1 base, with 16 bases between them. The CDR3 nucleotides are TGTGCCAGCAGAACAAGTAGTATGGCTTCCTACGAGCAGTACTTC. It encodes CASRTSSMASYEQYF.

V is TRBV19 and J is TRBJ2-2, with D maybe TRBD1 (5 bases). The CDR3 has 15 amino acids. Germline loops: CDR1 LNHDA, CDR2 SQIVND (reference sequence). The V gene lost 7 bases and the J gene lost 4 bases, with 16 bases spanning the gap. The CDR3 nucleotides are TGTGCCAGTAACCGCTCGCCTCAGGGCACCGGGGAGCTGTTTTTT. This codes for CASNRSPQGTGELFF. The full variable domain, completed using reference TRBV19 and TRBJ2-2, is DGGITQSPKYLFRKEGQNVTLSCEQNLNHDAMYWYRQDPGQGLRLIYYSQIVNDFQKGDIAEGYSVSREKKESFPLTVTSAQKNPTAFYLCASNRSPQGTGELFFGEGSRLTVL.

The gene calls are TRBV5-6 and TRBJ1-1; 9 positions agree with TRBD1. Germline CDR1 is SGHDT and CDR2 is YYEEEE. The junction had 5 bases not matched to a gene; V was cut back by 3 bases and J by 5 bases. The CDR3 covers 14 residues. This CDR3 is CASSSLTGGTEAFF. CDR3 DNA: TGTGCCAGCAGCTCTTTGACAGGGGGTACTGAAGCTTTCTTT.

This CDR3 is CASSEWTSGQETQYF. CDR3 in DNA: TGTGCCAGCAGTGAATGGACTAGCGGTCAAGAGACCCAGTACTTC. V and J are TRBV25-1 and TRBJ2-5; 10 bases line up with TRBD2. V dropped 1 base and J dropped 2; count of bases not matched to a gene: 1. Germline-derived CDR1 and CDR2 are MGHDK and SYGVNS. This CDR3 has 15 residues.

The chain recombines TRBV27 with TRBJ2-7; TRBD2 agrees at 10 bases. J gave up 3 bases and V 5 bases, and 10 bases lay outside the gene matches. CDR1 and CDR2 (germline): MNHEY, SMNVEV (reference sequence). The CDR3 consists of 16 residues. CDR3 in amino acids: CASSSAPGLAIYEQYF. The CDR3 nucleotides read TGTGCCAGCAGTAGCGCTCCGGGACTAGCGATCTACGAGCAGTACTTC.

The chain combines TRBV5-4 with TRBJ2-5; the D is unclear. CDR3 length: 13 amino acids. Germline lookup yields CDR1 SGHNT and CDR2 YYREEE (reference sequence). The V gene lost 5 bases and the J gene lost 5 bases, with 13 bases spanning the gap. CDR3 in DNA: TGTGCCAGCAGGTCAGGAGTAGGGGAGACCCAGTACTTC. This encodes CASRSGVGETQYF.

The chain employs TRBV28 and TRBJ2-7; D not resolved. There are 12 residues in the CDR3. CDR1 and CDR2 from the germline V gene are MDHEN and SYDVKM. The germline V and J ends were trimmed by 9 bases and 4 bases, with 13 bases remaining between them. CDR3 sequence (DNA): TGTGCCAGTGCTAACTTTGGGTACGAGCAGTACTTC. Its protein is CASANFGYEQYF.